This TCR beta chain was sequenced during a study of T cell responses to AZD1222 COVID-19 vaccine. The data were produced by immunoSEQ multiplex PCR, yet TCRdb's version contains in-frame clones alone and is incomplete. The sample has some 140,000 clones; approximately 88% are singletons. This CDR3 region has 15 residues. The germline V and J ends were trimmed by 1 base and 5 bases, with 14 bases remaining between them. Germline V gene data show CDR1 as SGHNT and CDR2 as YENEEA. The clonotype comes from an adult who received the AZD1222 COVID-19 vaccine. This chain links TRBV11-3 with TRBJ2-5; D possibly corresponds to TRBD2 (6 bases). Material: peripheral blood, obtained 28 days after the second AZD1222 dose. The CDR3 DNA is TGTGCCAGCAGCTTAGTTATACTAGGAGGGGAGACCCAGTACTTC. Residues: CASSLVILGGETQYF. The variable domain in full, with the rest retrieved from reference TRBV11-3 and TRBJ2-5, is EAGVVQSPRYKIIEKKQPVAFWCNPISGHNTLYWYLQNLGQGPELLIRYENEEAVDDSQLPKDRFSAERLKGVDSTLKIQPAELGDSAVYLCASSLVILGGETQYFGPGTRLLVL.